These T cell receptor beta chains were read from a single sample in a study of HIV-infected patients and healthy controls. TCRdb itself ran the 5' RACE reads through MiXCR, one entry per CDR3 protein. The sample yields some 67,000 distinct CDR3 sequences, approximately 15% seen once. The sample comprised CD4+ T cells from blood. The receptors come from a human donor in good health. CDR3s include the opening cysteine and the closing phenylalanine or tryptophan. Fields, in order: CDR3 protein, CDR3 DNA, D gene, V gene, clone size, J gene. The D gene is left open where the match is weak. Clone size is not always given. Where it is, it says once, few, many or a class for expanded clones.

CASSFRPTNPYNEQFF	TGTGCCAGCAGTTTCAGGCCGACTAACCCGTACAATGAGCAGTTCTTC	-	TRBV28	many	TRBJ2-1
CASSLALETQYF	TGTGCCAGCAGCTTAGCCTTGGAGACCCAGTACTTC	-	TRBV7-2	few	TRBJ2-5
CASSLTVLRPGSEQFF	TGTGCCAGCAGCTTAACGGTTCTGAGGCCAGGGAGTGAGCAGTTCTTC	-	TRBV7-8	-	TRBJ2-1
CASNPSVNSYEQYF	TGTGCCAGTAACCCTAGCGTAAACTCCTACGAGCAGTACTTC	-	TRBV19	once	TRBJ2-7
CASSLRSIWNSPLHF	TGTGCCAGCAGTTTAAGGTCGATCTGGAATTCACCCCTCCACTTT	-	TRBV12-3/TRBV12-4	many	TRBJ1-6
CSVEVVGTEAFF	TGCAGCGTTGAAGTTGTCGGGACTGAAGCTTTCTTT	-	TRBV29-1	many	TRBJ1-1
CASSIGDVRNEQFF	TGTGCCAGTAGTATAGGGGACGTAAGGAATGAGCAGTTCTTC	-	TRBV19	few	TRBJ2-1
CASSVGTKGQPQHF	TGTGCCAGCAGTGTAGGCACTAAGGGTCAGCCCCAGCATTTT	-	TRBV2	many	TRBJ1-5
CASTVRGLGETQYF	TGTGCCAGCACAGTCAGGGGGCTGGGGGAGACCCAGTACTTC	TRBD1	TRBV7-2	many	TRBJ2-5
CAWSGGQTPNTEAFF	TGTGCCTGGAGTGGTGGACAGACCCCGAACACTGAAGCTTTCTTT	-	TRBV30	-	TRBJ1-1
CASSLGQGLAKNIQYF	TGTGCCAGCAGCTTAGGACAGGGGTTGGCCAAAAACATTCAGTACTTC	TRBD1	TRBV7-2	-	TRBJ2-4
CASSQDPGPKYNEQFF	TGTGCCAGCAGCCAAGATCCCGGGCCTAAATACAATGAGCAGTTCTTC	-	TRBV4-2	-	TRBJ2-1
CAYSGRGHSNQPQHF	TGTGCCTATTCGGGGCGTGGGCATAGCAATCAGCCCCAGCATTTT	-	TRBV30	few	TRBJ1-5
CASSLGTMGTGNGEAFF	TGTGCCAGCAGCTTAGGGACGATGGGGACGGGTAACGGTGAAGCTTTCTTT	-	TRBV7-8	-	TRBJ1-1
CATSRDLGETQYF	TGTGCCACCAGCAGAGATCTGGGCGAGACCCAGTACTTC	-	TRBV15	few	TRBJ2-5
CASSLNLPGYKYF	TGTGCCAGCAGCTTAAATTTGCCAGGGTATAAGTACTTC	-	TRBV7-3	-	TRBJ2-5
CASSRQGDLRDTQYF	TGCGCCAGCAGCCGGCAGGGGGACCTGAGAGATACGCAGTATTTT	TRBD1	TRBV4-3	few	TRBJ2-3
CASSLASTGQETQYF	TGTGCCAGCAGCTTGGCCTCGACAGGACAAGAGACCCAGTACTTC	-	TRBV5-4	few	TRBJ2-5
CASSPGTAYNEQFF	TGTGCCAGCTCACCAGGGACGGCCTACAATGAGCAGTTCTTC	-	TRBV18	few	TRBJ2-1
CASSFNRQAFF	TGTGCCAGCAGTTTTAACAGGCAAGCTTTCTTT	-	TRBV12-3/TRBV12-4	-	TRBJ1-1
CASSTRTGWANEKLFF	TGCGCCAGCAGCACACGGACGGGCTGGGCTAATGAAAAACTGTTTTTT	-	TRBV4-3	-	TRBJ1-4
CSASFTLADTQYF	TGCAGTGCTAGTTTCACATTAGCAGATACGCAGTATTTT	-	TRBV20-1	-	TRBJ2-3
CASSAKGGWQETQYF	TGTGCCAGCAGTGCCAAAGGGGGGTGGCAAGAGACCCAGTACTTC	-	TRBV2	-	TRBJ2-5
CASSYSRQGESAEAFF	TGTGCCAGCAGTTACTCTAGGCAGGGAGAGTCAGCTGAAGCTTTCTTT	-	TRBV6-2/TRBV6-3	few	TRBJ1-1
CASRKGSGTEAFF	TGTGCCAGCAGGAAGGGGTCGGGCACTGAAGCTTTCTTT	-	TRBV6-6	few	TRBJ1-1
CASSYGAYGYTF	TGTGCCAGCAGTTACGGGGCCTATGGCTACACCTTC	-	TRBV6-2/TRBV6-3	few	TRBJ1-2
CASRLNQGSRAGYTF	TGTGCCAGCAGATTAAACCAAGGGTCACGCGCTGGCTACACCTTC	-	TRBV3-1	-	TRBJ1-2
CSVDRGPYNEQFF	TGCAGCGTTGACAGGGGACCCTACAATGAGCAGTTCTTC	-	TRBV29-1	once	TRBJ2-1
CASSLGTLNSPLHF	TGTGCCAGCAGCTTAGGGACCCTCAATTCACCCCTCCACTTT	-	TRBV7-3	many	TRBJ1-6
CASSFPQGGGMNTEAFF	TGTGCCAGCAGTTTTCCACAGGGGGGGGGGATGAACACTGAAGCTTTCTTT	TRBD1	TRBV12-3/TRBV12-4	few	TRBJ1-1
CASSERLKGAGGEQYF	TGTGCCAGCAGTGAGCGACTAAAAGGGGCCGGCGGCGAGCAGTACTTC	-	TRBV12-3/TRBV12-4	many	TRBJ2-7